A selection of T cell receptor beta chains follows, all from one sample in a study of blood T cell repertoires in COVID-19. The assay was immunoSEQ multiplex PCR, and TCRdb's table has in-frame clones only and misses some. The data show approximately 170,000 clones, around 80% seen once. Sequencing was done on a sample of PBMCs or T cells enriched from blood (not recorded which). The receptors were gathered from a woman in her forties or fifties who had recovered from COVID-19. Each CDR3 is given with its conserved first and last residue. D genes are given only for firm matches. Clone size, where shown, is once, few, many, or a class for clones that have expanded.

V	size	D	J	DNA	CDR3
TRBV28	-	TRBD1	TRBJ1-5	TGTGCCAGCAGTTTAGGGGACAGGCATTATCAGCCCCAGCATTTT	CASSLGDRHYQPQHF
TRBV4-1	-	-	TRBJ2-5	TGCGCCAGCAGCCAAGATAGGGGGGGAACGACCCAGTACTTC	CASSQDRGGTTQYF
TRBV27	-	-	TRBJ1-1	TGTGCCAGCAGTTTAAGGTTGACCGGGACTGAAGCTTTCTTT	CASSLRLTGTEAFF
TRBV7-2	-	TRBD2	TRBJ2-2	TGTGCCAGCAGCTTAAGCAGTAGCGGGGACCTCCGGGAGCTGTTTTTT	CASSLSSSGDLRELFF
TRBV3-1/TRBV3-2	large	-	TRBJ2-5	TGTGCCAGCAGCCAAGGGAGGGGGGGGGAGACCCAGTACTTC	CASSQGRGGETQYF
TRBV9	-	TRBD1	TRBJ2-1	TGTGCCAGCAGCGGAGGGGGACAGGGGGCCGTCAATGAGCAGTTCTTC	CASSGGGQGAVNEQFF
TRBV5-1	once	TRBD2	TRBJ2-3	TGCGCCAGCAGCCCGCGGGGACTAGCGGGGACAGATACGCAGTATTTT	CASSPRGLAGTDTQYF
TRBV4-2	-	TRBD1	TRBJ1-2	TGTGCCAGCAGCCAAGAGGGGGGACAGGGAATCTATGGCTACACCTTC	CASSQEGGQGIYGYTF
TRBV28	few	TRBD2	TRBJ2-7	TGTGCCAGCAGCACGGCATCGGGACTAGCGAACTACGAGCAGTACTTC	CASSTASGLANYEQYF
TRBV5-6	-	-	TRBJ1-4	TGTGCCAGCAGCTTGGGACAGAAGGCAACTAATGAAAAACTGTTTTTT	CASSLGQKATNEKLFF
TRBV11-3	-	TRBD2	TRBJ2-5	TGTGCCAGCAGCCCCCTTGGCGGGGGGATCCAAGAGACCCAGTACTTC	CASSPLGGGIQETQYF
TRBV27	-	TRBD1	TRBJ2-3	TGTGCCAGCAGTCCCACTCGGACAGGACCACTGGATACGCAGTATTTT	CASSPTRTGPLDTQYF
TRBV7-8	-	-	TRBJ1-5	TGTGCCAGCAGCTTTCAGGGGAATCAGCCCCAGCATTTT	CASSFQGNQPQHF
TRBV4-1	once	-	TRBJ2-4	TGCGCCAGCAGCCAAGGTCAGGGGTTGGCCAAAAACATTCAGTACTTC	CASSQGQGLAKNIQYF
TRBV19	-	-	TRBJ2-3	TGTGCCAGTAGCTGGAGAGATAGCACAGATACGCAGTATTTT	CASSWRDSTDTQYF
TRBV29-1	few	TRBD1	TRBJ2-2	TGCAGCGTTACCGGACAGGGAGCCGGGGAGCTGTTTTTT	CSVTGQGAGELFF
TRBV19	-	-	TRBJ2-7	TGTGCCAGTAGTATATTGGACAAACCCTACGAGCAGTACTTC	CASSILDKPYEQYF